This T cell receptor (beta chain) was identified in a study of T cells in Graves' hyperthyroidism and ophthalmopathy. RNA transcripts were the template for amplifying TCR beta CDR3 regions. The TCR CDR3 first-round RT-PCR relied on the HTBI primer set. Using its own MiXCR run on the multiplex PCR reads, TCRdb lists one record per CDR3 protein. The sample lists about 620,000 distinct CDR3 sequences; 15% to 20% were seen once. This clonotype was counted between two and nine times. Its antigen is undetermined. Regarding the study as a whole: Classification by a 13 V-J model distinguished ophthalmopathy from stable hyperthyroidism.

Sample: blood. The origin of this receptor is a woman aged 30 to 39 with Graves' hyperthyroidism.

CDR3 DNA: TGCGCCAGCAGCCAACAAGAAGGACAGAGATACAAGTATGGCTACACCTTC. Protein product: CASSQQEGQRYKYGYTF. The chain combines TRBV4-1 with TRBJ1-2; perhaps TRBD1 as D (6 bases). The germline gives CDR1 MGHRA, CDR2 YSYEKL. The CDR3 has 17 amino acids. The germline V and J ends were trimmed by 2 bases and 5 bases, with 21 bases remaining between them.